At least ten counts were recorded for the clone carrying this TCR beta chain. Its antigen is as yet unknown. The data were taken from a study of T cell repertoires in cytomegalovirus infection. Study as a whole: As its CMV epitopes, the study selected recently identified HLA-C-restricted and well-studied HLA-B-restricted targets.

Germline values: CDR1 MNHEY, CDR2 SMNVEV (reference sequence). The CDR3 runs to 15 residues. Trimming shortened V by 3 bases and J by 0 bases, and 11 bases separated the two germline ends. TCRdb passed the reads through MiXCR, listing each CDR3 protein once. The sample contains more than 85,000 distinct CDR3 sequences, under 30% of which appear only once. Study-level results: In two of eight donors, the top clonotype was HLA-C-restricted CMV-specific.

The sequenced sample was CD8+ T cells from cultured PBMCs, obtained from culture after CMV antigen stimulation. This receptor was identified in a human donor in good health (CMV status not recorded). Some clones in this sample may be carry-over from other donors' samples. The chain is built from TRBV27 and TRBJ1-1, with unresolved D. The CDR3 is CASSFLEYMNTEAFF. As DNA, the CDR3 is TGTGCCAGCAGTTTTCTGGAATACATGAACACTGAAGCTTTCTTT.